This TCR beta chain came from a study of PD-L1 blockade in urothelial cancer. About the study: Peripheral blood specimens exhibited a median yield of about 150,000 T cells.

A spike-in of synthetic TCR analog templates was added to each PCR. Generated by immunoSEQ multiplex PCR, the TCRdb table keeps only in-frame clones and is missing some. The sample includes about 88,000 clones, 85% to 95% seen only once; the top ten take approximately 9%. Patients' urothelial carcinoma was locally advanced or metastatic. The CDR3 contains 15 residues. Trimming removed 5 bases from V and 4 bases from J; junction bases left unmatched: 6. Germline assignment: CDR1 MNHNY and CDR2 SVGAGI (reference sequence). The sample in question was PBMCs, obtained around atezolizumab (anti-PD-L1) treatment. This sequence was found in a man aged 55 to 70 with urothelial cancer. This chain connects TRBV6-6 to TRBJ1-1, with TRBD1 matching over 11 bases. CDR3 in amino acids: CASSEDRGLTTEAFF. Here the CDR3 DNA reads TGTGCCAGCAGTGAGGACAGGGGGCTTACCACTGAAGCTTTCTTT.